This TCR beta chain was recorded in a study of cytomegalovirus exposure and HLA in healthy donors (dated by TCRdb to the late 2010s). A note on the overall study: According to a later analysis, the roughly 120 validation repertoires were produced on the same platform as the approximately 620 repertoires of the first cohort. High-throughput TCR immunosequencing, statistical association of individual TCRs with disease status, and machine learning were combined to predict cytomegalovirus infection status. The study was designed to test whether signatures of past pathogen exposure could be identified by cataloging public T cell receptors. Along with the 666-subject first cohort, a separate validation cohort of over a hundred different subjects was used.

The method behind the library was the immunoSEQ multiplex PCR assay. The authors' pipeline ran thus. To diagnose cytomegalovirus status from the catalog of TCR beta chain sequences, a statistical classification framework was built. In TCRdb, the immuneACCESS table is reduced to in-frame sequences with V and J assigned. These tables do not hold every clone; where another copy was compared, an unresolved V gene accounts for under half, and the others remain unexplained. Clone size and V and J calls were adopted from that table, with D and trimming inferred from the DNA. Here the sample has 200,000 to 250,000 clones; approximately 88% occur a single time. Jointly, the top ten make up over 11% of the sample. Separate from the approximately 670-subject first cohort, the validation cohort of some 130 subjects was the group to which the donors belonged. The cysteine opens and the phenylalanine closes a CDR3 of 15 amino acids. Just the 45-base CDR3 DNA is kept, in frame starting at base 1. The CDR1 and CDR2 encoded by the germline V gene are SGDLS and YYNGEE. V and J are trimmed by 0 bases and 4 bases, and the gene matches miss 4 bases of the junction.

On this clone itself: Its antigen target is currently unknown. Base qualities are missing; no much larger clone stands one base away.

The paper's findings and limits, for the study overall: All 110 or so repertoires were used to score co-occurrence in the validation cohort in a later analysis, because that analysis had no HLA typing for the cohort. A total of roughly 160 TCR beta chains were listed by the study as associated with cytomegalovirus. Across donors, most TCR sequences were observed very rarely, whereas some public TCRs were present in many individuals. In vitro tests confirmed that a few of the cytomegalovirus-associated TCR beta chains recognize cytomegalovirus antigens. Of the cluster scores, approximately 95% were above 0 in a later analysis, which found that TCRs clustered in the first cohort also tended to co-occur in the 120 validation repertoires. The classifier was reported to diagnose cytomegalovirus status with high specificity and sensitivity in both the original cohort and the validation cohort. It was suggested by the authors that the approach could potentially be generalized to other disease states and immunological phenotypes.

The source material was PBMCs. The sequence derives from a woman aged 25 to 39 in good health and CMV-seropositive. The sequence is built from TRBV9 and TRBJ2-7; the central 10 bases match TRBD2. Here is the DNA: TGTGCCAGCAGCGTAGCCGCAGCGGGAGGGTACGAGCAGTACTTC. Its coded protein is CASSVAAAGGYEQYF.